A selection of T cell receptor beta chains follows, all from one sample in a study of cytomegalovirus exposure and HLA in healthy donors. Only in-frame clones appear in the TCRdb table, and some are missing; sequencing was by immunoSEQ multiplex PCR. The sample has 150,000 to 200,000 clones; approximately 85% are singletons. The sample consisted of PBMCs. The receptor source for this set is a girl aged 5 to 17 in good health and CMV-seropositive. Both conserved end residues are part of each CDR3. D genes are given only for firm matches. Only part of the rows carry a size: once, few, many, or a class if the clone is expanded.

clone size: .; J gene: TRBJ2-5; V gene: TRBV27; D gene: .; CDR3 protein: CASSFTVQETQYF; CDR3 DNA: TGTGCCAGCAGTTTTACAGTTCAAGAGACCCAGTACTTC
clone size: .; J gene: TRBJ2-2; V gene: TRBV4-3; D gene: TRBD1; CDR3 protein: CASSQDLGQGTGELFF; CDR3 DNA: TGCGCCAGCAGCCAAGATCTGGGACAGGGCACCGGGGAGCTGTTTTTT
clone size: .; J gene: TRBJ2-5; V gene: TRBV4-1; D gene: TRBD2; CDR3 protein: CASSQTQREQETQYF; CDR3 DNA: TGCGCCAGCAGCCAGACCCAGCGGGAACAAGAGACCCAGTACTTC
clone size: once; J gene: TRBJ1-1; V gene: TRBV2; D gene: .; CDR3 protein: CASGTTGNTEAFF; CDR3 DNA: TGTGCCAGCGGAACTACAGGGAACACTGAAGCTTTCTTT
clone size: .; J gene: TRBJ2-5; V gene: TRBV10-3; D gene: .; CDR3 protein: CAIRGSQETQYF; CDR3 DNA: TGTGCCATCAGAGGGAGTCAAGAGACCCAGTACTTC
clone size: .; J gene: TRBJ2-5; V gene: TRBV15; D gene: .; CDR3 protein: CATSREWGAFGETQYF; CDR3 DNA: TGTGCCACCAGCAGAGAATGGGGCGCATTTGGGGAGACCCAGTACTTC
clone size: .; J gene: TRBJ2-1; V gene: TRBV7-6; D gene: .; CDR3 protein: CASSLGRMAGSEQFF; CDR3 DNA: TGTGCCAGCAGCTTAGGTCGCATGGCGGGGAGTGAGCAGTTCTTC
clone size: .; J gene: TRBJ1-2; V gene: TRBV29-1; D gene: .; CDR3 protein: CSAAAVNYGYTF; CDR3 DNA: TGCAGCGCCGCGGCGGTGAACTATGGCTACACCTTC
clone size: once; J gene: TRBJ2-3; V gene: TRBV5-1; D gene: TRBD1; CDR3 protein: CASSEDRGVRTQYF; CDR3 DNA: TGCGCCAGCAGCGAGGACAGGGGAGTGCGTACGCAGTATTTT
clone size: .; J gene: TRBJ1-1; V gene: TRBV29-1; D gene: .; CDR3 protein: CSVDSSYPTEAFF; CDR3 DNA: TGCAGCGTTGATAGTTCCTACCCCACTGAAGCTTTCTTT
clone size: .; J gene: TRBJ1-2; V gene: TRBV29-1; D gene: .; CDR3 protein: CSVEQKYYGYTF; CDR3 DNA: TGCAGCGTGGAACAGAAGTACTATGGCTACACCTTC
clone size: .; J gene: TRBJ1-2; V gene: TRBV5-4; D gene: TRBD1; CDR3 protein: CASSLPNRGQDNGYTF; CDR3 DNA: TGTGCCAGCAGCTTGCCGAACAGGGGGCAGGATAATGGCTACACCTTC
clone size: .; J gene: TRBJ2-1; V gene: TRBV10-1; D gene: .; CDR3 protein: CASSEWGDEQFF; CDR3 DNA: TGCGCCAGCAGTGAGTGGGGCGATGAGCAGTTCTTC
clone size: .; J gene: TRBJ1-2; V gene: TRBV7-2; D gene: .; CDR3 protein: CASSPTLTSNYGYTF; CDR3 DNA: TGTGCCAGCAGCCCGACTTTGACGAGTAACTATGGCTACACCTTC
clone size: once; J gene: TRBJ2-3; V gene: TRBV27; D gene: TRBD1; CDR3 protein: CASSLWTGTDTQYF; CDR3 DNA: TGTGCCAGCAGTTTGTGGACAGGTACAGATACGCAGTATTTT
clone size: .; J gene: TRBJ2-3; V gene: TRBV9; D gene: .; CDR3 protein: CASSVGHNTDTQYF; CDR3 DNA: TGTGCCAGCAGCGTGGGACATAACACAGATACGCAGTATTTT
clone size: .; J gene: TRBJ2-2; V gene: TRBV7-8; D gene: TRBD1; CDR3 protein: CASSSTYRGLSNTGELFF; CDR3 DNA: TGTGCCAGCAGCTCCACCTACAGGGGGCTATCGAACACCGGGGAGCTGTTTTTT
clone size: .; J gene: TRBJ1-1; V gene: TRBV9; D gene: .; CDR3 protein: CASSVVEGVVTEAFF; CDR3 DNA: TGTGCCAGCAGCGTAGTAGAGGGGGTTGTCACTGAAGCTTTCTTT
clone size: .; J gene: TRBJ2-7; V gene: TRBV4-2; D gene: TRBD1; CDR3 protein: CASSQAPRDRTVYEQYF; CDR3 DNA: TGTGCCAGCAGCCAAGCCCCCCGGGACAGGACAGTTTACGAGCAGTACTTC
clone size: medium-sized; J gene: TRBJ2-6; V gene: TRBV25-1; D gene: TRBD1; CDR3 protein: CASSVSGTAGANVLTF; CDR3 DNA: TGTGCCAGCAGTGTTAGTGGGACAGCAGGGGCCAACGTCCTGACTTTC
clone size: .; J gene: TRBJ1-4; V gene: TRBV5-6; D gene: TRBD1; CDR3 protein: CASSHGTGGGKLFF; CDR3 DNA: TGTGCCAGCAGTCATGGGACAGGGGGGGGAAAACTGTTTTTT
clone size: .; J gene: TRBJ2-1; V gene: TRBV25-1; D gene: .; CDR3 protein: CASRESARGNEQFF; CDR3 DNA: TGTGCCAGCAGAGAGAGCGCCCGGGGGAATGAGCAGTTCTTC
clone size: .; J gene: TRBJ1-1; V gene: TRBV5-6; D gene: TRBD1; CDR3 protein: CASSLPDRAAEAFF; CDR3 DNA: TGTGCCAGCAGCTTGCCGGACAGGGCCGCTGAAGCTTTCTTT
clone size: .; J gene: TRBJ2-3; V gene: TRBV5-4; D gene: .; CDR3 protein: CASSLGTASTDTQYF; CDR3 DNA: TGTGCCAGCAGCTTGGGGACAGCGAGCACAGATACGCAGTATTTT
clone size: once; J gene: TRBJ1-4; V gene: TRBV7-6; D gene: TRBD1; CDR3 protein: CASSLVGTGNEKLFF; CDR3 DNA: TGTGCCAGCAGCTTAGTAGGGACAGGGAATGAAAAACTGTTTTTT
clone size: .; J gene: TRBJ2-1; V gene: TRBV30; D gene: TRBD2; CDR3 protein: CAWGDERGGLNEQFF; CDR3 DNA: TGTGCCTGGGGAGATGAGCGGGGGGGCCTGAATGAGCAGTTCTTC
clone size: .; J gene: TRBJ1-4; V gene: TRBV7-8; D gene: TRBD1; CDR3 protein: CASRGGNEKLFF; CDR3 DNA: TGTGCCAGCAGAGGGGGCAATGAAAAACTGTTTTTT
clone size: .; J gene: TRBJ1-1; V gene: TRBV6-5; D gene: .; CDR3 protein: CASSRRGDTEAFF; CDR3 DNA: TGTGCCAGCAGCCGCCGGGGGGACACTGAAGCTTTCTTT
clone size: few; J gene: TRBJ2-5; V gene: TRBV7-6; D gene: TRBD2; CDR3 protein: CASSSRTSWETQYF; CDR3 DNA: TGTGCCAGCAGCTCGCGGACTAGCTGGGAGACCCAGTACTTC
clone size: .; J gene: TRBJ2-1; V gene: TRBV23-1; D gene: TRBD2; CDR3 protein: CASSQVNWTSAALSYNEQFF; CDR3 DNA: TGCGCCAGCAGCCAGGTGAACTGGACTAGCGCCGCCCTCTCCTACAATGAGCAGTTCTTC
clone size: .; J gene: TRBJ2-7; V gene: TRBV6-1; D gene: TRBD1; CDR3 protein: CASSGGDRRSYEQYF; CDR3 DNA: TGTGCCAGCTCGGGTGGGGACAGGCGATCCTACGAGCAGTACTTC
clone size: .; J gene: TRBJ1-1; V gene: TRBV30; D gene: .; CDR3 protein: CACSLTPRGNTEAFF; CDR3 DNA: TGTGCCTGCAGCCTTACCCCTCGGGGGAACACTGAAGCTTTCTTT
clone size: few; J gene: TRBJ2-7; V gene: TRBV6-6; D gene: .; CDR3 protein: CASSSGSEQYF; CDR3 DNA: TGTGCCAGCAGTTCGGGATCCGAGCAGTACTTC
clone size: .; J gene: TRBJ2-5; V gene: TRBV7-9; D gene: TRBD2; CDR3 protein: CASSFLAGGGETQYF; CDR3 DNA: TGTGCCAGCAGCTTCCTAGCGGGGGGTGGAGAGACCCAGTACTTC
clone size: .; J gene: TRBJ2-7; V gene: TRBV18; D gene: TRBD1; CDR3 protein: CASSPQSMTGVEQYF; CDR3 DNA: TGTGCCAGCTCACCCCAATCTATGACAGGGGTCGAGCAGTACTTC
clone size: once; J gene: TRBJ1-5; V gene: TRBV6-4; D gene: TRBD1; CDR3 protein: CASSGTGANQPQHF; CDR3 DNA: TGTGCCAGCAGTGGGACAGGGGCCAATCAGCCCCAGCATTTT
clone size: .; J gene: TRBJ2-3; V gene: TRBV7-9; D gene: TRBD1; CDR3 protein: CASSLYRGVTDTQYF; CDR3 DNA: TGTGCCAGCAGCCTATACAGGGGTGTCACAGATACGCAGTATTTT
clone size: .; J gene: TRBJ2-3; V gene: TRBV30; D gene: TRBD2; CDR3 protein: CAWSVASGGTYGYTQYF; CDR3 DNA: TGTGCCTGGAGTGTTGCCAGCGGGGGGACCTATGGATATACGCAGTATTTT
clone size: .; J gene: TRBJ2-2; V gene: TRBV10-3; D gene: .; CDR3 protein: CAISGRGGQGGELFF; CDR3 DNA: TGTGCCATCAGTGGGCGCGGGGGCCAAGGAGGGGAGCTGTTTTTT
clone size: once; J gene: TRBJ2-7; V gene: TRBV12-2; D gene: .; CDR3 protein: CASRFDRAYYEQYF; CDR3 DNA: TGTGCAAGTCGCTTCGACAGGGCCTACTACGAGCAGTACTTC
clone size: .; J gene: TRBJ2-3; V gene: TRBV27; D gene: .; CDR3 protein: CASSWGLGSTDTQYF; CDR3 DNA: TGTGCCAGCAGTTGGGGCTTGGGGTCTACAGATACGCAGTATTTT
clone size: once; J gene: TRBJ1-2; V gene: TRBV29-1; D gene: .; CDR3 protein: CSGGRGLGYGYTF; CDR3 DNA: TGCAGCGGTGGAAGGGGCTTGGGTTATGGCTACACCTTC
clone size: .; J gene: TRBJ2-1; V gene: TRBV7-2; D gene: TRBD2; CDR3 protein: CASSVRPSGGYNEQFF; CDR3 DNA: TGTGCCAGCAGCGTCCGCCCTAGCGGGGGTTACAATGAGCAGTTCTTC
clone size: .; J gene: TRBJ1-2; V gene: TRBV4-3; D gene: .; CDR3 protein: CASSQVHRRSLANYGYTF; CDR3 DNA: TGCGCCAGCAGCCAAGTACATCGGAGGAGCTTAGCTAACTATGGCTACACCTTC
clone size: .; J gene: TRBJ1-2; V gene: TRBV7-2; D gene: .; CDR3 protein: CASSLGAEGRGYTF; CDR3 DNA: TGTGCCAGCAGCTTAGGGGCTGAAGGTAGGGGCTACACCTTC